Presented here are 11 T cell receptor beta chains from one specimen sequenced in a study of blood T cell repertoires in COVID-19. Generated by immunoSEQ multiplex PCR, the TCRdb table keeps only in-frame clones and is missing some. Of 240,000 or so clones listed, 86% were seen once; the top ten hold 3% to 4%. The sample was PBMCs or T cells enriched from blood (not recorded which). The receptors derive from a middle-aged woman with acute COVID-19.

The CDR3 coding sequence is TGTGCCAGCAGTGGACAGAAGTACACCTTC. It specifies CASSGQKYTF. The chain links TRBV6-4 to TRBJ1-2, with D tentatively TRBD1 (5 bases). CDR1 MRHNA and CDR2 SNTAGT come from the germline V gene. The CDR3 is 10 residues long. V was clipped by 4 bases and J by 11 bases, with 8 bases between them.

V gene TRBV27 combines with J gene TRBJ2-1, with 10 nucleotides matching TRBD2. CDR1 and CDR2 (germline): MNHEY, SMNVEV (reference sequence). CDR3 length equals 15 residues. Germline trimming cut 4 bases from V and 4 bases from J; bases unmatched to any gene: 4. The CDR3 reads CASSYGTSAYNEQFF. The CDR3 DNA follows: TGTGCCAGCAGTTACGGGACTAGCGCTTACAATGAGCAGTTCTTC.

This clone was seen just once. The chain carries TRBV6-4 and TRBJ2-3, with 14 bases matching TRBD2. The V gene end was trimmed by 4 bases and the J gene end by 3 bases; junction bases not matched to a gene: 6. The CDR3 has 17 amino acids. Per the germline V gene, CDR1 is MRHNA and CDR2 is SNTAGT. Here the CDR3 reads CASSAMGLAGATDTQYF. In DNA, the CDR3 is TGTGCCAGCAGTGCCATGGGACTAGCGGGAGCAACAGATACGCAGTATTTT.

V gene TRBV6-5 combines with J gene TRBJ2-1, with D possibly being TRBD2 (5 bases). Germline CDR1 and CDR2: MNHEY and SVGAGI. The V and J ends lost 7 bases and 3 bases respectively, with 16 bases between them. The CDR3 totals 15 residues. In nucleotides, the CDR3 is TGTGCCAGCAAGGAGGCGGTTTCGGGCTACAATGAGCAGTTCTTC. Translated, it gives CASKEAVSGYNEQFF.

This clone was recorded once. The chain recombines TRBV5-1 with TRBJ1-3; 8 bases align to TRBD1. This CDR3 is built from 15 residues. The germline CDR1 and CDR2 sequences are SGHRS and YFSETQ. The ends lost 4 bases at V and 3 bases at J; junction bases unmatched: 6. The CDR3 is CASSGSGQGGNTIYF. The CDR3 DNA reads TGCGCCAGCAGCGGGTCCGGACAGGGTGGAAACACCATATATTTT.

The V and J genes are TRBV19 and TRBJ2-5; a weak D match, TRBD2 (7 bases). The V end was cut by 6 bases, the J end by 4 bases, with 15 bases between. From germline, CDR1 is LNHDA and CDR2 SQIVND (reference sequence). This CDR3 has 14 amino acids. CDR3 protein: CASRNGGGGETQYF. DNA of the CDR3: TGTGCCAGTAGAAATGGAGGGGGGGGAGAGACCCAGTACTTC. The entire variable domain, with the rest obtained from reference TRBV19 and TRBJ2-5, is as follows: DGGITQSPKYLFRKEGQNVTLSCEQNLNHDAMYWYRQDPGQGLRLIYYSQIVNDFQKGDIAEGYSVSREKKESFPLTVTSAQKNPTAFYLCASRNGGGGETQYFGPGTRLLVL.

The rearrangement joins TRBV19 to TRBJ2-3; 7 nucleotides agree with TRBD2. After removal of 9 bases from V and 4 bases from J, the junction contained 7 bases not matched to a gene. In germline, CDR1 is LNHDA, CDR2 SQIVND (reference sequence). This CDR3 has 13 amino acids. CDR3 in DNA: TGTGCCAGCAAGATGACTAGCCCAGATACGCAGTATTTT. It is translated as CASKMTSPDTQYF.

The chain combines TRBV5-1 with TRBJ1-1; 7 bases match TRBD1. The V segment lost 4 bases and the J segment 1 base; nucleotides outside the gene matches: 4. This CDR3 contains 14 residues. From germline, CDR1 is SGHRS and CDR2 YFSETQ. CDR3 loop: CASSIGTANTEAFF. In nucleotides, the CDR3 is TGCGCCAGCAGCATCGGGACAGCGAACACTGAAGCTTTCTTT.

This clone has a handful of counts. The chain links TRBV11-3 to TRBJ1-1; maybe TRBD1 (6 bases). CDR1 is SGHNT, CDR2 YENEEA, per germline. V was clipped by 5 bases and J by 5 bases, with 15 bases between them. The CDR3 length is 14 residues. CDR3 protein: CASSPWGGRTEAFF. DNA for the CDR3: TGTGCCAGCAGCCCCTGGGGGGGGCGAACTGAAGCTTTCTTT.

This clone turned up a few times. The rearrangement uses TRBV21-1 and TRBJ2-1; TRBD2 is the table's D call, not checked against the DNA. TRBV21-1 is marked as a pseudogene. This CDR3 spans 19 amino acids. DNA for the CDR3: TGTGCCAGCAGCAAACCGACTAGCGGGAGTGGGGCATATTTCAATGAGCAGTTCTTC. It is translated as CASSKPTSGSGAYFNEQFF.

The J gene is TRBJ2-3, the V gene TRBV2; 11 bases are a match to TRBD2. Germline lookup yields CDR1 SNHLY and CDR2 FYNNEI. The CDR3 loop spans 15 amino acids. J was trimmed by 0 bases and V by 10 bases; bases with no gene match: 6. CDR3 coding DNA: TGTGCCACTCCCCGGACTAGCGGGAGCACAGATACGCAGTATTTT. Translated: CATPRTSGSTDTQYF.